This passage covers 24 T cell receptor beta chains from one sample sequenced in a study of neurological immune-mediated disorders. Documented time point: longitudinal time-point 3. TCRdb re-derived calls from the 5' RACE reads in MiXCR, one entry per CDR3 protein. The sample lists 93,000 or so distinct CDR3 sequences; 10% to 13% were seen once. The sample consisted of PBMCs. All receptors derive from a female donor with HTLV-1-associated myelopathy (HAM/TSP).

There are many counts of this clonotype. This chain connects TRBV20-1 to TRBJ2-5; tentative D call: TRBD1 (6 bases). V shed 6 bases and J shed 1 base, with 15 bases lying between them. Germline V gene sequence: CDR1 DFQATT, CDR2 SNEGSKA (reference sequence). This CDR3 contains 14 residues. CDR3 DNA sequence: TGCAGTGCCCGGAAGGACAGACTCCAAGAGACCCAGTACTTC. Protein: CSARKDRLQETQYF.

The sample holds many counts of this clonotype. The chain recombines TRBV24-1 with TRBJ2-1; weak D call: TRBD1 (6 bases). The germline gives CDR1 KGHDR, CDR2 SFDVKD. The CDR3 has 14 amino acids. V lost 2 bases and J 6 bases, leaving 10 bases between the germline ends. The CDR3 loop is CATSDSSRGNEQFF. The DNA for the CDR3 is TGTGCCACCAGTGATTCATCCAGGGGCAATGAGCAGTTCTTC.

This clonotype has at least ten counts. V and J are TRBV10-3 and TRBJ2-3; D is ambiguous. The germline V and J ends were trimmed by 6 bases and 1 base, with 5 bases remaining between them. Germline-derived CDR1 and CDR2 are ENHRY and SYGVKD. The CDR3 spans 12 residues. CDR3 DNA sequence: TGTGCCATCAGGGGTGGCACAGATACGCAGTATTTT. This sequence encodes CAIRGGTDTQYF.

This clonotype has a count of ten or more. The chain links TRBV20-1 to TRBJ2-1, with 9 positions matching TRBD2. Per germline, CDR1 DFQATT and CDR2 SNEGSKA (reference sequence). V lost 4 bases and J lost 0; bases outside the gene matches: 10. This CDR3 is built from 17 residues. The CDR3 coding sequence is TGCAGTGCTACGGGGAGCGGGGGGTGGAGCTCCTACAATGAGCAGTTCTTC. Amino acids: CSATGSGGWSSYNEQFF.

This clonotype counts as medium-sized. The gene calls are TRBV28 and TRBJ1-6; D is ambiguous. The CDR3 has 16 residues. Deletions cut 3 bases from V and 3 bases from J, with 12 bases between. Germline V gives CDR1 MDHEN, CDR2 SYDVKM. The CDR3 bases are TGTGCCAGCAGTTTTGGCGGGCAGCGCTATAATTCACCCCTCCACTTT. It is translated as CASSFGGQRYNSPLHF.

This clonotype has just a few counts. This chain uses TRBV5-1 with TRBJ1-1; tentative D call: TRBD1 (5 bases). The CDR3 is made up of 14 amino acids. CDR1 and CDR2 from the germline V gene are SGHRS and YFSETQ. V was trimmed by 4 bases and J by 0 bases, leaving 10 bases between them. The CDR3: CASSTGTVNTEAFF. CDR3 nucleotides: TGCGCCAGCAGCACCGGGACGGTGAACACTGAAGCTTTCTTT.

The sample holds many counts of this clonotype. The CDR3 loop reads CASRSHGGPETQYF. DNA for the CDR3: TGTGCCAGCAGGTCCCACGGGGGACCGGAGACCCAGTACTTC. The chain employs TRBV7-8 and TRBJ2-5; a weak D match, TRBD2 (6 bases). This CDR3 region has 14 residues. CDR1 and CDR2 from the germline V gene are SGHVS and FQNEAQ. V lost 6 bases to trimming and J lost 5 bases, with 16 bases between them.

Many counts were recorded for this clonotype. The chain employs TRBV5-1 and TRBJ2-5, with 11 nucleotides matching TRBD2. The CDR3 length is 15 residues. In germline, CDR1 is SGHRS, CDR2 YFSETQ. V was clipped by 3 bases and J by 3 bases; unmatched bases: 4. Written as DNA, the CDR3 is TGCGCCAGCAGCTCGCTACTAGCGGGGGAAGAGACCCAGTACTTC. Translation gives CASSSLLAGEETQYF.

This clonotype was seen ten or more times. V gene TRBV11-2 combines with J gene TRBJ2-7; D unresolved. Trimming took 1 base from V and 5 from J, leaving 9 bases between them. This CDR3 has 13 residues. From germline, CDR1 is SGHAT and CDR2 FQNNGV. CDR3 in amino acids: CASSLAGTHEQYF. CDR3 in DNA: TGTGCCAGCAGCTTAGCGGGTACCCACGAGCAGTACTTC.

The sample holds many counts of this clonotype. The rearrangement joins TRBV20-1 to TRBJ2-3; 8 nucleotides agree with TRBD2. Per the germline V gene, CDR1 is DFQATT and CDR2 is SNEGSKA (reference sequence). The CDR3 consists of 15 residues. V shed 1 base, J shed 0 bases, and the junction held 3 bases outside the gene matches. The CDR3 sequence is CSARVGGGSTDTQYF. The CDR3 coding sequence is TGCAGTGCTAGAGTGGGCGGGGGGAGCACAGATACGCAGTATTTT.

This clonotype was detected many times. The V gene is TRBV5-1, the J gene TRBJ2-1, with D unclear. Germline assignment: CDR1 SGHRS and CDR2 YFSETQ. The CDR3 length is 14 residues. The V gene lost 4 bases and the J gene lost 2 bases, with 10 bases spanning the gap. The CDR3 region has the DNA TGCGCCAGCAGCCCCTCTCAGGCCTACAATGAGCAGTTCTTC. Encoded protein: CASSPSQAYNEQFF.

This clonotype was seen more than once but under ten times. The V call is TRBV10-3, the J call TRBJ2-7; perhaps TRBD2 as D (6 bases). Germline V gives CDR1 ENHRY, CDR2 SYGVKD. This CDR3 contains 15 residues. The V gene lost 0 bases and the J gene lost 9 bases, with 18 bases spanning the gap. The CDR3 here is CAISESGTESLGQYF. The CDR3 DNA is TGTGCCATCAGTGAGTCAGGGACTGAGTCTTTGGGGCAGTACTTC.

This clonotype appeared many times. The chain has TRBV11-2 and TRBJ1-1; weak D call: TRBD1 (6 bases). CDR1 is SGHAT and CDR2 is FQNNGV in the germline V gene. V shed 5 bases and J shed 6 bases, with 16 bases lying between them. The CDR3 length is 14 residues. The CDR3 bases are TGTGCCAGCAGCCGGGAGGGGGGTTTCGCTGAAGCTTTCTTT. Translated, it gives CASSREGGFAEAFF.

Ten or more counts support this clonotype. This chain uses TRBV20-1 with TRBJ2-1; 10 bases match TRBD2. Germline V CDR1 and CDR2: DFQATT, SNEGSKA (reference sequence). The V and J ends lost 0 bases and 6 bases, in that order; junction bases with no gene match: 5. The CDR3 runs to 15 residues. The CDR3 sequence is CSARDPLAGINEQFF. The DNA of the CDR3 is TGCAGTGCTAGAGATCCACTAGCGGGAATCAATGAGCAGTTCTTC.

This clonotype occurred many times. The genes are TRBV5-1 and TRBJ1-5; TRBD1 agrees at 10 bases. V was pared by 4 bases and J by 5 bases, with 3 bases of the junction left unmatched. Germline-derived CDR1 and CDR2 are SGHRS and YFSETQ. This CDR3 is 14 amino acids long. The CDR3 bases are TGCGCCAGCAGCACCGGGACAGGGGATCAGCCCCAGCATTTT. Amino acids: CASSTGTGDQPQHF. Full variable domain (outside the CDR3, taken from reference TRBV5-1 and TRBJ1-5): KAGVTQTPRYLIKTRGQQVTLSCSPISGHRSVSWYQQTPGQGLQFLFEYFSETQRNKGNFPGRFSGRQFSNSRSEMNVSTLELGDSALYLCASSTGTGDQPQHFGDGTRLSIL.

This clonotype appeared many times. The rearrangement joins TRBV5-1 to TRBJ2-4, with 8 bases lining up with TRBD1. CDR1 and CDR2 (germline): SGHRS, YFSETQ. This CDR3 has 16 amino acids. Trimming at V came to 4 bases and at J to 4 bases, leaving 10 bases not matched to a gene. The DNA for the CDR3 is TGCGCCAGCAGCAAAAACGTAGGACAGGGTAAAAACATTCAGTACTTC. Translating gives CASSKNVGQGKNIQYF. The complete variable domain, with remaining parts taken from reference TRBV5-1 and TRBJ2-4, reads KAGVTQTPRYLIKTRGQQVTLSCSPISGHRSVSWYQQTPGQGLQFLFEYFSETQRNKGNFPGRFSGRQFSNSRSEMNVSTLELGDSALYLCASSKNVGQGKNIQYFGAGTRLSVL.

The sample holds many counts of this clonotype. The chain combines TRBV6-6 with TRBJ1-5; TRBD1 matches at 12 bases. The V gene end was trimmed by 6 bases and the J gene end by 6 bases; junction bases not matched to a gene: 6. CDR3 length: 15 residues. Germline V gene sequence: CDR1 MNHNY, CDR2 SVGAGI (reference sequence). CDR3 sequence (DNA): TGTGCCAGCAGGCCCGGGACAGGGGGCCCTCAGCCCCAGCATTTT. Translating it yields CASRPGTGGPQPQHF.

The chain couples TRBV9 to TRBJ2-1; either TRBD1 or TRBD2 may fit D (5 bases each). V lost 0 bases and J 3 bases, leaving 10 bases between the germline ends. This CDR3 is built from 15 residues. The germline V gene encodes CDR1 SGDLS and CDR2 YYNGEE. CDR3 bases: TGTGCCAGCAGCGTAGTTGGGGGAAACTACAATGAGCAGTTCTTC. Translation: CASSVVGGNYNEQFF.

This clonotype was recorded at least ten times. This chain connects TRBV7-2 to TRBJ1-1, with D unresolved. This CDR3 comprises 15 residues. In germline, CDR1 is SGHTA, CDR2 FQGNSA. V gave up 0 bases and J gave up 1 base, with 9 bases separating them. CDR3 DNA: TGTGCCAGCAGCTTAGCCCGGGCGGAGAACACTGAAGCTTTCTTT. As protein: CASSLARAENTEAFF.

This clonotype was counted a few times. The gene calls are TRBV18 and TRBJ2-7; D unresolved. The V end lost 4 bases, the J end lost 7 bases, and 17 bases lay between the germline ends. The germline V gene encodes CDR1 KGHSH and CDR2 LQKENI. The length of the CDR3 is 14 residues. This CDR3 reads CASSQGLLEREQYF. CDR3 nucleotide sequence: TGTGCCAGCTCACAGGGCCTTCTTGAGCGTGAGCAGTACTTC. Full variable domain (outside the CDR3, taken from reference TRBV18 and TRBJ2-7): NAGVMQNPRHLVRRRGQEARLRCSPMKGHSHVYWYRQLPEEGLKFMVYLQKENIIDESGMPKERFSAEFPKEGPSILRIQQVVRGDSAAYFCASSQGLLEREQYFGPGTRLTVT.

At least ten counts were recorded for this clonotype. The chain recombines TRBV7-8 with TRBJ1-1, with D hard to call. The CDR3 has 13 residues. Germline V gene sequence: CDR1 SGHVS, CDR2 FQNEAQ. V was clipped by 5 bases and J by 5 bases, with 12 bases between them. The CDR3 DNA is TGTGCCAGCAGCCCTAGCGAGGGAACTGAAGCTTTCTTT. Its translation is CASSPSEGTEAFF. Looking up the rest from reference TRBV7-8 and TRBJ1-1 gives the full variable domain: GAGVSQSPRYKVAKRGQDVALRCDPISGHVSLFWYQQALGQGPEFLTYFQNEAQLDKSGLPSDRFFAERPEGSVSTLKIQRTQQEDSAVYLCASSPSEGTEAFFGQGTRLTVV.

This clonotype was recorded many times. The chain is built from TRBV5-1 and TRBJ2-3; D possibly matches TRBD1 or TRBD2 (7 bases each). The CDR3 sequence is 18 residues long. Per germline, CDR1 SGHRS and CDR2 YFSETQ. Between the trimmed V and J ends, which lost 1 base and 2 bases, there was a span of 20 bases. The CDR3 loop reads CASSLPRGGNDVTDTQYF. The CDR3 nucleotides are TGCGCCAGCAGCTTGCCCAGGGGGGGGAACGACGTCACAGATACGCAGTATTTT.

Ten or more counts support this clonotype. The DNA for the CDR3 is TGTGCCAGCAGTTTATCGATAGAGAACGAGCAGTACTTC. Amino acid sequence: CASSLSIENEQYF. V is TRBV27 and J is TRBJ2-7; D remains ambiguous. Trimming pared 0 bases from V and 5 bases from J, leaving 8 bases between. This CDR3 spans 13 amino acids. Germline lookup yields CDR1 MNHEY and CDR2 SMNVEV (reference sequence).

The table lists this clonotype with a few counts. The genes are TRBV12-3 or TRBV12-4 and TRBJ2-6; 8 bases fit TRBD1. V lost 6 bases to trimming and J lost 2 bases; unmatched junction nucleotides: 12. The CDR3 runs to 18 residues. Written as DNA, the CDR3 is TGTGCCAGCAGCCGAAACCCGACAGGGGCCACTGGGGCCAACGTCCTGACTTTC. It encodes CASSRNPTGATGANVLTF.